A selection of T cell receptor beta chains follows, all from one sample in a study of neoadjuvant anti-PD-1 for oral cavity cancer. Measured with immunoSEQ multiplex PCR; TCRdb has only the in-frame clones, and not every one. The sample includes around 16,000 clones, approximately 75% of them seen just once. This specimen was PBMCs, taken before nivolumab (anti-PD-1) treatment. Receptors were obtained from a person between 40 and 79 years old with oral cavity squamous cell carcinoma. Each CDR3 is given with its conserved first and last residue. The D gene is left open where the match is weak. Some rows have no size entry. The others give once, few or many, or a class for an expanded clone.

d_gene: -
j_gene: TRBJ2-7
abundance: few
v_gene: TRBV11-3
CDR3aa: CASSPRVGYEQYF
CDR3nt: TGTGCCAGCAGCCCCAGGGTGGGATACGAGCAGTACTTC

d_gene: TRBD2
j_gene: TRBJ2-1
abundance: -
v_gene: TRBV9
CDR3aa: CASSVGTSDYNEQFF
CDR3nt: TGTGCCAGCAGCGTGGGGACTAGCGACTACAATGAGCAGTTCTTC

d_gene: -
j_gene: TRBJ2-1
abundance: -
v_gene: TRBV25-1
CDR3aa: CASSGLGEQFF
CDR3nt: TGTGCCAGCAGTGGTCTAGGGGAGCAGTTCTTC

d_gene: -
j_gene: TRBJ2-7
abundance: -
v_gene: TRBV5-1
CDR3aa: CASRQRYLPSSYEQYF
CDR3nt: TGCGCCAGCAGACAACGCTACCTACCCAGCTCCTACGAGCAGTACTTC

d_gene: TRBD1
j_gene: TRBJ1-2
abundance: -
v_gene: TRBV6-5
CDR3aa: CASRGIGQGNGFTF
CDR3nt: TGTGCCAGCAGAGGGATTGGACAGGGTAATGGCTTCACCTTC

d_gene: -
j_gene: TRBJ2-1
abundance: -
v_gene: TRBV11-2
CDR3aa: CASSPRVRNEQFF
CDR3nt: TGTGCCAGCAGCCCCAGGGTCCGCAATGAGCAGTTCTTC

d_gene: -
j_gene: TRBJ2-3
abundance: once
v_gene: TRBV11-2
CDR3aa: CASSLRAFTDTQYF
CDR3nt: TGTGCCAGCAGCTTACGAGCGTTCACAGATACGCAGTATTTT

d_gene: TRBD1
j_gene: TRBJ2-7
abundance: -
v_gene: TRBV28
CDR3aa: CASSAPGQGGEQYF
CDR3nt: TGTGCCAGCAGTGCCCCGGGACAGGGGGGCGAGCAGTACTTC

d_gene: TRBD2
j_gene: TRBJ2-3
abundance: -
v_gene: TRBV5-6
CDR3aa: CASSTRTSGGPATDTQYF
CDR3nt: TGTGCCAGCAGCACCCGGACTAGCGGGGGCCCGGCAACAGATACGCAGTATTTT

d_gene: TRBD2
j_gene: TRBJ2-5
abundance: -
v_gene: TRBV27
CDR3aa: CASSPQTSARETQYF
CDR3nt: TGTGCCAGCAGTCCGCAGACTAGCGCTAGGGAGACCCAGTACTTC

d_gene: -
j_gene: TRBJ1-1
abundance: -
v_gene: TRBV6-5
CDR3aa: CASRGDQGETEAFF
CDR3nt: TGTGCCAGCAGGGGCGATCAAGGGGAAACTGAAGCTTTCTTT

d_gene: -
j_gene: TRBJ1-2
abundance: -
v_gene: TRBV4-1
CDR3aa: CASSQGTLGGTNYGYTF
CDR3nt: TGCGCCAGCAGCCAAGGCACTCTCGGCGGAACTAACTATGGCTACACCTTC

d_gene: -
j_gene: TRBJ2-3
abundance: -
v_gene: TRBV7-3
CDR3aa: CASSAGPTATSTDTQYF
CDR3nt: TGTGCCAGCAGCGCAGGGCCGACGGCAACTAGCACAGATACGCAGTATTTT

d_gene: TRBD2
j_gene: TRBJ2-1
abundance: -
v_gene: TRBV19
CDR3aa: CASSIDGGAYNEQFF
CDR3nt: TGTGCCAGTAGTATAGACGGGGGGGCCTACAATGAGCAGTTCTTC

d_gene: -
j_gene: TRBJ2-7
abundance: -
v_gene: TRBV6-5
CDR3aa: CASSRGEVDEQYF
CDR3nt: TGTGCCAGCAGTAGGGGGGAGGTCGACGAGCAGTACTTC

d_gene: TRBD1
j_gene: TRBJ1-1
abundance: -
v_gene: TRBV4-2
CDR3aa: CASSQGTGQQGEAFF
CDR3nt: TGTGCCAGCAGCCAAGGGACAGGGCAACAAGGTGAAGCTTTCTTT

d_gene: -
j_gene: TRBJ1-5
abundance: -
v_gene: TRBV30
CDR3aa: CAWSDSNQPQHF
CDR3nt: TGTGCCTGGAGTGATAGCAATCAGCCCCAGCATTTT

d_gene: -
j_gene: TRBJ1-1
abundance: -
v_gene: TRBV7-6
CDR3aa: CASSPGLRRRNTEAFF
CDR3nt: TGTGCCAGCAGCCCGGGCCTCCGGCGCAGGAACACTGAAGCTTTCTTT

d_gene: -
j_gene: TRBJ1-5
abundance: -
v_gene: TRBV19
CDR3aa: CASTDPIGEVNQPQHF
CDR3nt: TGTGCCAGTACTGACCCGATAGGGGAGGTGAATCAGCCCCAGCATTTT

d_gene: -
j_gene: TRBJ1-1
abundance: -
v_gene: TRBV5-4
CDR3aa: CASSRAGGTEAFF
CDR3nt: TGTGCCAGCAGCCGGGCGGGGGGCACTGAAGCTTTCTTT

d_gene: TRBD1
j_gene: TRBJ2-7
abundance: -
v_gene: TRBV7-3
CDR3aa: CASSFSGTGDYEQYF
CDR3nt: TGTGCCAGCAGCTTCTCCGGGACAGGGGACTACGAGCAGTACTTC

d_gene: -
j_gene: TRBJ2-5
abundance: few
v_gene: TRBV9
CDR3aa: CASSVDQGIETQYF
CDR3nt: TGTGCCAGCAGCGTAGACCAGGGGATAGAGACCCAGTACTTC

d_gene: TRBD2
j_gene: TRBJ2-4
abundance: -
v_gene: TRBV5-6
CDR3aa: CASSSYGTSVPVGYF
CDR3nt: TGTGCCAGCAGCTCCTACGGGACTAGCGTCCCCGTGGGGTACTTC

d_gene: -
j_gene: TRBJ1-6
abundance: -
v_gene: TRBV20-1
CDR3aa: CSARSDRIHF
CDR3nt: TGCAGTGCTAGGAGCGACCGGATCCACTTT

d_gene: -
j_gene: TRBJ1-6
abundance: -
v_gene: TRBV11-2
CDR3aa: CASSLTPKGPLRGSPLHF
CDR3nt: TGTGCCAGCAGCTTAACTCCCAAGGGCCCCTTAAGGGGTTCACCCCTCCACTTT

d_gene: -
j_gene: TRBJ1-1
abundance: -
v_gene: TRBV6-1
CDR3aa: CASSEARLQGAFF
CDR3nt: TGTGCCAGCAGTGAAGCGCGGCTTCAAGGGGCTTTCTTT

d_gene: -
j_gene: TRBJ2-2
abundance: -
v_gene: TRBV6-6
CDR3aa: CASSYGRTSTGELFF
CDR3nt: TGTGCCAGCAGTTACGGCCGAACTTCCACCGGGGAGCTGTTTTTT

d_gene: TRBD1
j_gene: TRBJ2-5
abundance: -
v_gene: TRBV5-1
CDR3aa: CASSWTGEETQYF
CDR3nt: TGCGCCAGCAGCTGGACAGGGGAAGAGACCCAGTACTTC

d_gene: -
j_gene: TRBJ2-3
abundance: -
v_gene: TRBV19
CDR3aa: CASSSQVSSTDTQYF
CDR3nt: TGTGCCAGTAGTTCACAGGTTTCTAGCACAGATACGCAGTATTTT

d_gene: TRBD1
j_gene: TRBJ1-1
abundance: once
v_gene: TRBV6-1
CDR3aa: CASRDRGLGTEAFF
CDR3nt: TGTGCCAGTAGGGACAGGGGATTGGGCACTGAAGCTTTCTTT

d_gene: -
j_gene: TRBJ1-2
abundance: -
v_gene: TRBV7-6
CDR3aa: CASSLTREADSGYTF
CDR3nt: TGTGCCAGCAGCTTAACCCGGGAGGCAGATTCTGGCTACACCTTC

d_gene: TRBD1
j_gene: TRBJ1-5
abundance: -
v_gene: TRBV27
CDR3aa: CASRGTDLPNQPQHF
CDR3nt: TGTGCCAGCAGGGGGACAGACCTACCCAATCAGCCCCAGCATTTT

d_gene: TRBD1
j_gene: TRBJ2-6
abundance: -
v_gene: TRBV19
CDR3aa: CASTHDRAPMRSSGANVLTF
CDR3nt: TGTGCCAGTACCCACGACAGGGCCCCAATGCGTAGCTCTGGGGCCAACGTCCTGACTTTC

d_gene: TRBD1
j_gene: TRBJ1-6
abundance: -
v_gene: TRBV6-5
CDR3aa: CASSHGGQRNSPLHF
CDR3nt: TGTGCCAGCAGCCATGGGGGACAGCGGAATTCACCCCTCCACTTT

d_gene: -
j_gene: TRBJ1-1
abundance: -
v_gene: TRBV5-1
CDR3aa: CASSSGNTVNTEAFF
CDR3nt: TGCGCCAGCAGCTCAGGGAACACAGTGAACACTGAAGCTTTCTTT

d_gene: -
j_gene: TRBJ1-3
abundance: -
v_gene: TRBV6-1
CDR3aa: CASSQESGNTIYF
CDR3nt: TGTGCCAGCAGTCAGGAGTCTGGAAACACCATATATTTT

d_gene: TRBD1
j_gene: TRBJ2-5
abundance: -
v_gene: TRBV27
CDR3aa: CASSSGTGLDETQYF
CDR3nt: TGTGCCAGCAGTTCCGGGACAGGGCTAGACGAGACCCAGTACTTC

d_gene: -
j_gene: TRBJ2-7
abundance: -
v_gene: TRBV5-4
CDR3aa: CASSRGREQYF
CDR3nt: TGTGCCAGCAGCCGGGGGAGGGAGCAGTACTTC

d_gene: -
j_gene: TRBJ2-3
abundance: -
v_gene: TRBV21-1
CDR3aa: CASSKMQGPVWGDTQYF
CDR3nt: TGTGCCAGCAGCAAAATGCAAGGGCCGGTTTGGGGCGATACGCAGTATTTT

d_gene: -
j_gene: TRBJ1-1
abundance: -
v_gene: TRBV11-2
CDR3aa: CASSQGRVNTEAFF
CDR3nt: TGTGCCAGCAGCCAAGGACGGGTGAACACTGAAGCTTTCTTT

d_gene: -
j_gene: TRBJ1-1
abundance: -
v_gene: TRBV5-4
CDR3aa: CASSSQGLMTEAFF
CDR3nt: TGTGCCAGCAGCTCGCAAGGTTTGATGACTGAAGCTTTCTTT

d_gene: TRBD2
j_gene: TRBJ2-1
abundance: -
v_gene: TRBV9
CDR3aa: CASSVGSGSTSEQFF
CDR3nt: TGTGCCAGCAGCGTAGGCAGCGGGAGTACAAGTGAGCAGTTCTTC

d_gene: -
j_gene: TRBJ1-2
abundance: -
v_gene: TRBV30
CDR3aa: CAWSEANYGYTF
CDR3nt: TGTGCCTGGAGTGAAGCTAACTATGGCTACACCTTC

d_gene: -
j_gene: TRBJ2-2
abundance: -
v_gene: TRBV19
CDR3aa: CASSPPGQHTGELFF
CDR3nt: TGTGCCAGTAGTCCTCCGGGACAACACACCGGGGAGCTGTTTTTT

d_gene: TRBD1
j_gene: TRBJ2-6
abundance: -
v_gene: TRBV6-5
CDR3aa: CASNRGSGANVLTF
CDR3nt: TGTGCCAGCAACAGGGGTTCTGGGGCCAACGTCCTGACTTTC